This TCR beta chain was identified during a study of shared clonotypes between healthy human individuals. CD8 cells classed as naive were CD45RO-negative and positively selected for CCR7, excluding terminally differentiated effector memory CD45RA+ cells. This CDR3 region has 18 residues. Unmatched junction bases numbered 15, after V lost 5 bases and J lost 4 bases. Germline V CDR1 and CDR2: SGHVS, FNYEAQ. The method was immunoSEQ multiplex PCR; TCRdb's version includes in-frame clones alone and lacks a portion of them. The table includes more than 2 million clones, about 95% detected once. Whole-study results and caveats: Around 5.3% of naive CD4 clonotypes were shared across several donors.

To note about this clone: What it recognizes is unknown.

The receptor was isolated from a man younger than 35 in good health. The V and J genes are TRBV7-6 and TRBJ2-2; 8 bases match TRBD2. The sample consisted of naive CD8+ T cells sorted from blood. The CDR3 spells CASSQGGPTSGLTGELFF. The CDR3 region has the DNA TGTGCCAGCAGCCAGGGAGGCCCAACTAGCGGTCTCACCGGGGAGCTGTTTTTT.